These 11 T cell receptor beta chains share one sample of origin, sequenced in a study of blood T cells in healthy people across ages. Combining a sample-barcoded 5' primer with a J-beta primer mix, a second PCR ran for roughly 7 to 11 cycles. TCRdb independently ran MiXCR on the 5' RACE reads; one entry per CDR3 protein. The repertoire has almost 800,000 distinct CDR3 sequences, 55% to 75% of them found once; the top ten carry around 22%. Material: blood. The receptors were sampled from a young man in good health.

The chain is built from TRBV29-1 and TRBJ1-4, with D uncertain. This CDR3 has 13 residues. Deletions cut 7 bases from V and 4 bases from J, with 13 bases between. Germline V gene lookup returns CDR1 SQVTM and CDR2 ANQGSEA. The CDR3 DNA sequence: TGCAGCGGGTACAGCACTATTAATGAAAAACTGTTTTTT. Its translation: CSGYSTINEKLFF.

This clonotype showed up just a few times. This rearrangement joins TRBV2 to TRBJ2-5; weak D call: TRBD2 (7 bases). This CDR3 contains 15 residues. V was shortened by 1 base and J by 5 bases, with 14 bases between the two germline ends. Germline-derived CDR1 and CDR2 are SNHLY and FYNNEI. The CDR3 DNA sequence: TGTGCCAGCAGTGAAGTGGGGGGGCCCCGGGAGACCCAGTACTTC. Translation: CASSEVGGPRETQYF. Supplemented by reference TRBV2 and TRBJ2-5, the full variable domain reads EPEVTQTPSHQVTQMGQEVILRCVPISNHLYFYWYRQILGQKVEFLVSFYNNEISEKSEIFDDQFSVERPDGSNFTLKIRSTKLEDSAMYFCASSEVGGPRETQYFGPGTRLLVL.

The J gene is TRBJ2-1, the V gene TRBV6-2 or TRBV6-3, with 8 bases fitting TRBD2. J was trimmed by 2 bases and V by 5 bases; bases with no gene match: 5. Looked up from germline, CDR1 is MNHEY and CDR2 is SVGEGT. The CDR3 is 15 residues long. The CDR3: CASSRTLAAYNEQFF. In DNA form, the CDR3 reads TGTGCCAGCAGTCGAACACTAGCGGCCTACAATGAGCAGTTCTTC.

This clonotype was counted a few times. The V call is TRBV20-1, the J call TRBJ2-1, with TRBD1 matching 11 bases. Trimming removed 8 bases from V and 2 bases from J; junction bases left unmatched: 5. The CDR3 is 14 amino acids. CDR1 and CDR2 from the germline V gene are DFQATT and SNEGSKA (reference sequence). The CDR3: CSTGQGAAYNEQFF. The CDR3 DNA follows: TGCAGTACTGGACAGGGGGCCGCCTACAATGAGCAGTTCTTC.

This clonotype was counted between two and nine times. This chain connects TRBV28 to TRBJ2-7; TRBD2 is a possible D gene (6 bases). Germline lookup yields CDR1 MDHEN and CDR2 SYDVKM. The CDR3 loop spans 13 amino acids. The V gene lost 5 bases and the J gene lost 2 bases, with 10 bases spanning the gap. CDR3 DNA sequence: TGTGCCAGCAGTCGGAGGGCCACCTACGAGCAGTACTTC. Its translation: CASSRRATYEQYF. The whole variable domain, filled in from reference TRBV28 and TRBJ2-7, reads DVKVTQSSRYLVKRTGEKVFLECVQDMDHENMFWYRQDPGLGLRLIYFSYDVKMKEKGDIPEGYSVSREKKERFSLILESASTNQTSMYLCASSRRATYEQYFGPGTRLTVT.

This clonotype was detected a few times. The chain couples TRBV6-5 to TRBJ1-2; D is uncertain. The germline V and J ends were trimmed by 4 bases and 4 bases, with 13 bases remaining between them. The V gene's germline CDR1 is MNHEY and CDR2 SVGAGI. The CDR3 is 14 amino acids. CDR3 in amino acids: CASSLGVGSYGYTF. DNA for the CDR3: TGTGCCAGCAGTTTAGGAGTTGGCAGCTATGGCTACACCTTC.

This chain joins TRBV20-1 and TRBJ2-7; TRBD2 matches 8 bases. V lost 0 bases, J lost 9 bases, and 13 bases stayed unmatched. The CDR3 runs 15 residues. The germline gives CDR1 DFQATT, CDR2 SNEGSKA (reference sequence). The CDR3 sequence: CSARDKTSESSGQYF. The CDR3 DNA sequence: TGCAGTGCTAGAGATAAGACTAGCGAGAGCTCAGGGCAGTACTTC.

CDR3 bases: TGCAGTGCCCAGAGCTCATACAACTATGGCTACACCTTC. Translating gives CSAQSSYNYGYTF. The J gene is TRBJ1-2, the V gene TRBV20-1; D remains unclear. The CDR3 spans 13 residues. Trimming shortened V by 6 bases and J by 2 bases, and 13 bases separated the two germline ends. CDR1 is DFQATT, CDR2 SNEGSKA, per germline (reference sequence).

The chain has TRBV6-6 and TRBJ1-2; D is possibly TRBD1 (6 bases). This CDR3 has 17 residues. The V gene's germline CDR1 is MNHNY and CDR2 SVGAGI (reference sequence). Trimming pared 0 bases from V and 8 bases from J, leaving 22 bases between. For the CDR3, the DNA is TGTGCCAGCAGTTACTCCCTAGGGGACCTCCAAAGGGGGGGCTACACCTTC. Its protein is CASSYSLGDLQRGGYTF.

The chain combines TRBV7-2 with TRBJ2-3, with TRBD2 identical over 9 bases. Germline loops: CDR1 SGHTA, CDR2 FQGNSA. The CDR3 has 16 amino acids. After removal of 1 base from V and 2 bases from J, the junction contained 4 bases not matched to a gene. The chain's CDR3 is CASSLVAGGVTDTQYF. Here the CDR3 DNA reads TGTGCCAGCAGCTTAGTTGCGGGAGGGGTCACAGATACGCAGTATTTT.

J is TRBJ2-4 and V is TRBV12-3 or TRBV12-4; no firm D call. The J call may be in error: the DNA end matches TRBJ2-7 better. The CDR3 runs 14 residues. This CDR3 reads CASSLGKPNYEQYF. CDR3 nucleotide sequence: TGTGCCAGCAGTTTAGGCAAACCCAACTACGAGCAGTACTTC.